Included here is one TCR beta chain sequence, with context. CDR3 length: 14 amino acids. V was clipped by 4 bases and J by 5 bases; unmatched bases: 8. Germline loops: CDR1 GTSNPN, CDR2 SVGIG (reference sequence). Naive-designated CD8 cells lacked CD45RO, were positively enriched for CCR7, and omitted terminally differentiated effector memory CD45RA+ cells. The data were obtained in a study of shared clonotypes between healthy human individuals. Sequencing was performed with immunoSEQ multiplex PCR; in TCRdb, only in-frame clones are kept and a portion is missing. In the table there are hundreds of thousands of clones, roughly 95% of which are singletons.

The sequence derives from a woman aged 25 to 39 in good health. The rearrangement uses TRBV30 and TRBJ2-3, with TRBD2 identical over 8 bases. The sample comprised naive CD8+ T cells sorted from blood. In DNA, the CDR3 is TGTGCCTGGACTTCCGGAGCGGGAGAAGATACGCAGTATTTT. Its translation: CAWTSGAGEDTQYF.